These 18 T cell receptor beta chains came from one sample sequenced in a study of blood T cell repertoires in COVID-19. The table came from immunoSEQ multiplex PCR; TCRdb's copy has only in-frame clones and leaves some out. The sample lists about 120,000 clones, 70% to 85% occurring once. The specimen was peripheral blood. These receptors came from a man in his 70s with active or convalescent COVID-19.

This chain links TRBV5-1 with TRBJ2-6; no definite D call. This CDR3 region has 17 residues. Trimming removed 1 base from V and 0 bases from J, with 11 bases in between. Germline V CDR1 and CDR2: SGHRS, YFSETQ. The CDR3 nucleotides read TGCGCCAGCAGCTTGAGAGTTCTAGACTCTGGGGCCAACGTCCTGACTTTC. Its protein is CASSLRVLDSGANVLTF.

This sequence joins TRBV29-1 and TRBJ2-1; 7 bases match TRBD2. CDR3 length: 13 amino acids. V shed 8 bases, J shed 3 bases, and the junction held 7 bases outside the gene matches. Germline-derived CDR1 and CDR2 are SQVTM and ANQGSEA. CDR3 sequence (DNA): TGCAGCACAGCTAGCGGAAGCTACAATGAGCAGTTCTTC. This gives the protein CSTASGSYNEQFF.

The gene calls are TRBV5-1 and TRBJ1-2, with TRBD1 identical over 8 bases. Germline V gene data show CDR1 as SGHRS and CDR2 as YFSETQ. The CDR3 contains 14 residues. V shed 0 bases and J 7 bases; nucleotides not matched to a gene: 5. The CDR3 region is CASSLVGQALGYTF. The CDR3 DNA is TGCGCCAGCAGCTTGGTGGGACAGGCCCTTGGCTACACCTTC.

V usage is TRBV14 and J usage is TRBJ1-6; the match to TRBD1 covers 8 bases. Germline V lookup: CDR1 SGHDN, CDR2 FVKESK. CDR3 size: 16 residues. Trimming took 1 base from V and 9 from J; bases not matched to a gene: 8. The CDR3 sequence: CASSQVTGGNLSPLHF. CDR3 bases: TGTGCCAGCAGCCAAGTTACAGGGGGAAATCTTTCACCCCTCCACTTT.

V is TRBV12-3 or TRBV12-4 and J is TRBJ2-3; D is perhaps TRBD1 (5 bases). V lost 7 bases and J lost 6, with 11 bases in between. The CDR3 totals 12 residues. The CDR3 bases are TGTGCCAGCACCCTCAGGGCGGATACGCAGTATTTT. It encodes CASTLRADTQYF.

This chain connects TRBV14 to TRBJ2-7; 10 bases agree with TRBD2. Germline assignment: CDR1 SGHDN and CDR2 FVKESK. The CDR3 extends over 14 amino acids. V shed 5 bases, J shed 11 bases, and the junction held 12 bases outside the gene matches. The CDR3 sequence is CASSYSASGSSKYF. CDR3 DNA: TGTGCCAGCAGCTATTCGGCTAGCGGGAGTAGTAAGTACTTC.

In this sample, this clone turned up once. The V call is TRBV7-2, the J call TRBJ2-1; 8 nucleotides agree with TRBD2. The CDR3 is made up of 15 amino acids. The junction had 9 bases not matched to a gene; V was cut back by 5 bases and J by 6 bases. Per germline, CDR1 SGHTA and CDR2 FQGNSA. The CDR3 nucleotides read TGTGCCAGCAGCCCCGGGGGGGCGATGCGCAATGAGCAGTTCTTC. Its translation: CASSPGGAMRNEQFF.

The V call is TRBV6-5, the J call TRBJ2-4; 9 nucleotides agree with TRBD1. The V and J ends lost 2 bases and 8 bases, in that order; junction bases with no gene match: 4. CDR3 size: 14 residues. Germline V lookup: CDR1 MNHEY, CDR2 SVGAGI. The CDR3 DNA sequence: TGTGCCAGCAGTTACAACAGGGGGCAAGACATTCAGTACTTC. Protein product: CASSYNRGQDIQYF.

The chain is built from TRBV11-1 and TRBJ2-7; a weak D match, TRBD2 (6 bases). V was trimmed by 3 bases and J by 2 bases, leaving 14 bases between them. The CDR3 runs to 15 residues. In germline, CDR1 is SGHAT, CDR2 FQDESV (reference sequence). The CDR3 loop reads CASSFMGGQTYEQYF. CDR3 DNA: TGTGCCAGCAGCTTTATGGGAGGACAAACCTACGAGCAGTACTTC.

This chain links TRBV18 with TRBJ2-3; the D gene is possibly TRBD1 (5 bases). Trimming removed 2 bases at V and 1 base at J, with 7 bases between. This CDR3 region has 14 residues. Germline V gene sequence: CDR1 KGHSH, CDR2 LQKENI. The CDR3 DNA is TGTGCCAGCTCACCAGACAGCCGCACAGATACGCAGTATTTT. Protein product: CASSPDSRTDTQYF.

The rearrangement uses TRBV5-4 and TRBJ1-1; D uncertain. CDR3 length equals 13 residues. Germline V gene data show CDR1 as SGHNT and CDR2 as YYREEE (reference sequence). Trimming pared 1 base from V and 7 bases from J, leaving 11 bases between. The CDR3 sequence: CASSLPGKVEAFF. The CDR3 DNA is TGTGCCAGCAGCTTGCCAGGAAAAGTTGAAGCTTTCTTT.

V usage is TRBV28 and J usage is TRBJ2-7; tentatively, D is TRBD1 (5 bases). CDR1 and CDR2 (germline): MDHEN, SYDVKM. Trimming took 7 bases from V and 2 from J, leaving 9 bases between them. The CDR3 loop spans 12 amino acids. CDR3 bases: TGTGCCAGCAACAGGAGAGCCTACGAGCAGTACTTC. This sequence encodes CASNRRAYEQYF.

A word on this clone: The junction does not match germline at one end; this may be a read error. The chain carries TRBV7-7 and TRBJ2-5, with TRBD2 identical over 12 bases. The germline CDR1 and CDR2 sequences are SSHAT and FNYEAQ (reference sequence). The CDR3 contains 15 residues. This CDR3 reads CASSLDTSGGKTQYF. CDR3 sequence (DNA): TGTGCTAGCAGCTTAGATACTAGCGGGGGGAAGACCCAGTACTTC.

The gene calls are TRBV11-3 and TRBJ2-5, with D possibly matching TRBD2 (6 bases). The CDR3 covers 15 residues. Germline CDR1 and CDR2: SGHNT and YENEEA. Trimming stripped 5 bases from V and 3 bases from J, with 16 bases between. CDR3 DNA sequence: TGTGCCAGCAGCCCAAACCTCGGGGGAGAAGAGACCCAGTACTTC. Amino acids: CASSPNLGGEETQYF.

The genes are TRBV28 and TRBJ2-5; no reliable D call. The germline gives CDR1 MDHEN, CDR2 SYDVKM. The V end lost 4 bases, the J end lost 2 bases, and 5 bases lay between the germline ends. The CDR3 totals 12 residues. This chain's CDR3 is CASSSSQETQYF. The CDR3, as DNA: TGTGCCAGCAGTTCCTCTCAAGAGACCCAGTACTTC.

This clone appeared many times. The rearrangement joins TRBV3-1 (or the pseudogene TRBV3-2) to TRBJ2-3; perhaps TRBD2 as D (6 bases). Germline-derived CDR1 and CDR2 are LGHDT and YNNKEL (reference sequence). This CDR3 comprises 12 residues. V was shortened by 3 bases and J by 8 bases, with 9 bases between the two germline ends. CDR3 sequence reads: CASSQGRSTQYF. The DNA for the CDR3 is TGTGCCAGCAGCCAGGGGAGGAGTACGCAGTATTTT.

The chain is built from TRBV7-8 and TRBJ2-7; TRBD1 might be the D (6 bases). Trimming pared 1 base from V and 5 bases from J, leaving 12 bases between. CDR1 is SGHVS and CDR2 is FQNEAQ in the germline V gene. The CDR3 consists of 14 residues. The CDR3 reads CASSLDRARNEQYF. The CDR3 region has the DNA TGTGCCAGCAGCTTAGACAGGGCCAGGAACGAGCAGTACTTC. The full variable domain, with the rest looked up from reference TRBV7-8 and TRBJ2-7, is GAGVSQSPRYKVAKRGQDVALRCDPISGHVSLFWYQQALGQGPEFLTYFQNEAQLDKSGLPSDRFFAERPEGSVSTLKIQRTQQEDSAVYLCASSLDRARNEQYFGPGTRLTVT.

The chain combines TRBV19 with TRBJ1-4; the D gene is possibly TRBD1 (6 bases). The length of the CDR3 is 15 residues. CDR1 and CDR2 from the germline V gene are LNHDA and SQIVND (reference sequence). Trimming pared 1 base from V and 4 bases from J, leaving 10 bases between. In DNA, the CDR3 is TGTGCCAGTAGTATAGCAGGGGCCGGTAATGAAAAACTGTTTTTT. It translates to CASSIAGAGNEKLFF.